What follows describes a single TCR beta chain. No antigen is known for it. This specimen belongs to a study of T cells after yellow fever vaccination. Study-wide results and caveats: A weaker but faster secondary response was observed, peaking on day 5 versus 15. Repertoires obtained by FACS sorting could include abundant clonotypes that entered as contaminants from the bulk population.

Germline V lookup: CDR1 SGHRS, CDR2 YFSETQ. The V end was cut by 4 bases, the J end by 5 bases, with 13 bases between. The CDR3 covers 14 residues. Synthesis of TCR cDNA relied on 5'RACE template switching, which attached a universal primer site and UMIs. TCRdb reprocessed the 5' RACE reads with MiXCR, giving one entry per CDR3 protein. The sample has about 550,000 distinct CDR3 sequences, 19% seen once. The chain recombines TRBV5-1 with TRBJ1-5, with D maybe TRBD1 (5 bases). The receptor comes from a man aged 30 to 39 who received the YFV17D yellow fever vaccine. Sequencing used PBMCs, obtained 15 days after the yellow fever booster vaccination. The CDR3: CASSPGEPHQPQHF. For the CDR3, the DNA is TGCGCCAGCAGCCCGGGGGAGCCGCATCAGCCCCAGCATTTT.